A single TCR beta chain is shown here with its context. No antigen is known for it. No much larger clone is present one base from it, and per-base qualities are unavailable. For deep sequencing, each PBMC sample was run in six replicates, with libraries mostly built from about 500 ng of input genomic DNA. TCRbeta libraries were prepared with the immunoSEQ hsTCRbeta kit according to the manufacturer's instructions. An Illumina NovaSeq 6000 S4 flow cell was used to sequence the final libraries, which had first been combined to 3 nM. As for the authors' bioinformatics: The immunoSEQ Analyzer handled quality control and preprocessing of the raw data. The analysis was limited to productive rearrangements, and each clonotype was defined by a unique CDR3 amino acid sequence. Repertoire clonality was estimated as the Gini-Simpson index, which was computed with the R package tcR. Student's t test was used to compare Gini indices, while Pearson correlation assessed associations with tumor size change. The table comes from immuneACCESS by way of TCRdb, which keeps in-frame sequences with V and J called. Part of the clones is missing from these tables; in studies checked, under half for an unresolved V gene and the rest for unknown reasons. That table furnishes V, J and clone size, whereas the DNA furnished D and trimming. This sample lists 55,000 to 80,000 clones; approximately 87% were detected once. The ten largest clones add up to 2.5% to 3.5% of the sample.

This specimen comes from a study of neoadjuvant anti-PD-1 for oral cavity cancer (dated by TCRdb to the early 2020s). The study in broad terms: Before undergoing curative-intent surgical resection, most patients got three to four biweekly nivolumab doses at 3 mg/kg. Under RECIST 1.1, patients with complete response, partial response or stable disease were classed as responders, and patients with progression were classed as non-responders. Patients without progression received a fourth nivolumab dose around day 43 and underwent definitive surgical resection on days 50-56. An approximately 34% response rate was observed in the parent correlative cohort, in which more than ten patients were included. Findings and caveats that apply to the study as a whole: TCR analyses included only three patients per response group, and the authors called for larger cohorts for validation. After neoadjuvant nivolumab, T cell clonality (Gini index) in PBMCs was significantly higher in non-responders than in responders. Higher pretreatment blood TCRbeta clonality and lower post-treatment tumor TCRbeta clonality were correlated with higher pretreatment blood Treg/Th17 ratios.

This specimen's time point label, interpreted: after neoadjuvant nivolumab, at surgical resection. None of the patients had received prior systemic or radiation treatment, and all were newly diagnosed with stage II-IVA oral cavity squamous cell carcinoma. Everyone in the cohort had locally advanced, HPV-negative oral cavity squamous cell carcinoma. Peripheral blood mononuclear cells were analyzed directly, without maintenance or expansion in culture. Samples were obtained from a longitudinal correlative study of a single-arm phase II trial of neoadjuvant nivolumab in oral cavity squamous cell carcinoma. Genomic DNA-based TCRbeta sequencing was performed on subject-matched pre- and post-treatment PBMCs and tumors from three responders and three non-responders. Peripheral blood mononuclear cells were collected before nivolumab treatment and again after treatment, at the time of surgery. Genomic DNA was isolated from PBMCs using the Maxwell RSC DNA from Cells kit.

CDR1 and CDR2 were assigned from the germline V gene as SGDLS and YYNGEE. Measured from the cysteine to the phenylalanine, the CDR3 is 13 residues long. CDR3 DNA only is kept here, 39 bases in frame from base 1. Trimming at the junction amounts to 3 bases on V and 6 bases on J, and the germline ends lie 9 bases apart. This receptor was identified in a person aged 35 to 85 with oral cavity squamous cell carcinoma. The chain joins TRBV9 to TRBJ1-4; too little of a D gene remains to name it. Sample: PBMCs, taken after nivolumab (anti-PD-1) treatment. CDR3 protein: CASSGWGDEKLFF. The DNA sequence is given as TGTGCCAGCAGCGGTTGGGGAGATGAAAAACTGTTTTTT.